Presented here are 27 T cell receptor beta chains from one specimen sequenced in a study of T cell responses to AZD1222 COVID-19 vaccine. TCRdb keeps only in-frame clones here, not all; method: immunoSEQ multiplex PCR. The sample has around 83,000 clones; about nine tenths are singletons. Here the sequenced sample was peripheral blood, taken 28 days after the second AZD1222 dose. The receptors here all came from an adult who received the AZD1222 COVID-19 vaccine.

V is TRBV9 and J is TRBJ1-1; 9 bases fit TRBD1. Germline V CDR1 and CDR2: SGDLS, YYNGEE. V was pared by 4 bases and J by 1 base, with 5 bases of the junction left unmatched. CDR3 length equals 15 residues. CDR3 amino acids: CASSPRDRANTEAFF. CDR3 nucleotides: TGTGCCAGCAGCCCGCGGGACAGGGCGAACACTGAAGCTTTCTTT.

DNA for the CDR3: TGTGCCAGCAGTTTATGGGGACAGATGAACACTGAAGCTTTCTTT. Translating it yields CASSLWGQMNTEAFF. The rearrangement links TRBV27 to TRBJ1-1; the match to TRBD1 covers 7 bases. CDR1 and CDR2 from the germline V gene are MNHEY and SMNVEV (reference sequence). J lost 0 bases, V lost 1 base, and 2 bases had no gene match. The CDR3 sequence is 15 residues long.

The V gene is TRBV27, the J gene TRBJ1-5; 8 bases align to TRBD1. CDR3 size: 16 residues. V gave up 6 bases and J gave up 0 bases; unmatched junction bases: 7. Germline-derived CDR1 and CDR2 are MNHEY and SMNVEV (reference sequence). The CDR3 protein is CASRSVTGVSNQPQHF. CDR3 coding DNA: TGTGCCAGCAGAAGCGTGACAGGGGTTAGCAATCAGCCCCAGCATTTT.

V gene TRBV6-1 combines with J gene TRBJ1-1, with TRBD1 as a possible D gene (5 bases). V was clipped by 0 bases and J by 9 bases, with 11 bases between them. CDR1 is MNHNS, CDR2 SASEGT, per germline. The CDR3 extends over 13 amino acids. The CDR3 DNA reads as TGTGCCAGCAGTGAAGCCGGGGGGTACCAAGCTTTCTTT. Amino acids: CASSEAGGYQAFF.

This chain links TRBV5-8 with TRBJ1-5, with D uncertain. Trimming pared 0 bases from V and 2 bases from J, leaving 9 bases between. This CDR3 has 15 residues. Per germline, CDR1 SGHTS and CDR2 YDEGEE. CDR3 loop: CASSLARLGNQPQHF. The CDR3, as DNA: TGTGCCAGCAGCTTGGCCCGCCTGGGCAATCAGCCCCAGCATTTT.

The count of this clone is one. This chain connects TRBV15 to TRBJ2-2; tentative D call: TRBD1 (5 bases). The V gene lost 4 bases and the J gene lost 6 bases, with 15 bases spanning the gap. The CDR3 contains 15 residues. Germline CDR1 LNHNV, CDR2 YYDKDF (reference sequence). CDR3 bases: TGTGCCACCAGCATCGGAAGGGGCAGGCCCGGGGAGCTGTTTTTT. Protein product: CATSIGRGRPGELFF.

The chain is built from TRBV5-8 and TRBJ1-2, with D maybe TRBD1 (5 bases). Looked up from germline, CDR1 is SGHTS and CDR2 is YDEGEE. This CDR3 has 14 amino acids. V was cut by 4 bases and J by 5 bases, with 15 bases left in between. CDR3 in amino acids: CASSGGWSAYGYTF. The CDR3 DNA reads TGTGCCAGCAGCGGGGGATGGTCAGCATATGGCTACACCTTC.

The rearrangement links TRBV9 to TRBJ2-7; D is unresolved. The CDR3 is made up of 13 amino acids. In germline, CDR1 is SGDLS, CDR2 YYNGEE. V gave up 7 bases and J gave up 1 base, with 12 bases separating them. CDR3 DNA sequence: TGTGCCAGCGGTCGGTCCTCTTCCTACGAGCAGTACTTC. It yields the protein CASGRSSSYEQYF.

This chain uses TRBV5-1 with TRBJ2-3, with D possibly called TRBD1 or TRBD2 (7 bases each). The germline V gene has CDR1 SGHRS and CDR2 YFSETQ. The V end was cut by 0 bases, the J end by 4 bases, with 15 bases between. There are 16 residues in the CDR3. The CDR3 reads CASSLGTGGRADTQYF. The CDR3 DNA sequence: TGCGCCAGCAGCTTGGGGACAGGAGGGAGGGCAGATACGCAGTATTTT.

J is TRBJ1-1 and V is TRBV7-2, with TRBD1 identical over 9 bases. The CDR3 is 14 residues long. V gave up 4 bases and J gave up 7 bases; unmatched junction bases: 7. Germline CDR1 is SGHTA and CDR2 is FQGNSA. The CDR3 coding sequence is TGTGCCAGCAGCTCATACAGGGGGCAGGGTGAAGCTTTCTTT. It specifies CASSSYRGQGEAFF.

The V gene is TRBV5-1, the J gene TRBJ2-3; the match to TRBD2 covers 10 bases. CDR1 is SGHRS and CDR2 is YFSETQ in the germline V gene. The CDR3 has 16 amino acids. With V trimmed by 3 bases and J by 2 bases, 6 bases remained unmatched. The CDR3 DNA is TGCGCCAGCAGCTCGGCTAGCGGGGGCCTCACAGATACGCAGTATTTT. Translating gives CASSSASGGLTDTQYF. The complete variable domain, with remaining parts taken from reference TRBV5-1 and TRBJ2-3, reads KAGVTQTPRYLIKTRGQQVTLSCSPISGHRSVSWYQQTPGQGLQFLFEYFSETQRNKGNFPGRFSGRQFSNSRSEMNVSTLELGDSALYLCASSSASGGLTDTQYFGPGTRLTVL.

The V gene is TRBV9, the J gene TRBJ1-3, with 7 bases aligning to TRBD1. Germline trimming cut 2 bases from V and 3 bases from J; bases unmatched to any gene: 8. The CDR3 spans 16 residues. CDR1 SGDLS and CDR2 YYNGEE come from the germline V gene. Here the CDR3 reads CASSVRGDDSGNTIYF. In DNA form, the CDR3 reads TGTGCCAGCAGCGTCAGGGGGGATGATAGTGGAAACACCATATATTTT.

The genes are TRBV7-2 and TRBJ1-1; TRBD1 matches at 7 bases. The CDR3 is 15 amino acids. Trimming took 5 bases from V and 0 from J; bases not matched to a gene: 6. Germline V lookup: CDR1 SGHTA, CDR2 FQGNSA. Written as DNA, the CDR3 is TGTGCCAGCAGCGGAGGGGGCCGGATGAACACTGAAGCTTTCTTT. Protein sequence: CASSGGGRMNTEAFF.

This sequence joins TRBV15 and TRBJ1-2, with a tentative D call TRBD1 (5 bases). CDR1 and CDR2 (germline): LNHNV, YYDKDF (reference sequence). CDR3 length equals 18 residues. The V and J ends lost 0 bases and 2 bases respectively, with 19 bases between them. The CDR3: CATSREPVQDNLNYGYTF. CDR3 coding DNA: TGTGCCACCAGCAGAGAACCCGTACAGGACAACTTGAACTATGGCTACACCTTC.

The chain carries TRBV6-5 and TRBJ1-6, with a weak D call TRBD1 (5 bases). This CDR3 region has 14 residues. The germline CDR1 and CDR2 sequences are MNHEY and SVGAGI. Trimming left V 10 bases short and J 8 bases short, with 18 bases between. Written as DNA, the CDR3 is TGTGCCACCAAGGGCTCGCGAGGGGATTCACCCCTCCACTTT. Encoded protein: CATKGSRGDSPLHF.

The rearrangement uses TRBV5-6 and TRBJ2-7; 9 bases are a match to TRBD1. CDR1 and CDR2 (germline): SGHDT, YYEEEE. The CDR3 sequence is 17 residues long. The V and J ends lost 4 bases and 1 base, in that order; junction bases with no gene match: 12. DNA for the CDR3: TGTGCCAGCAGCCCTACCGGACAGGGGCTTATTTCCTACGAGCAGTACTTC. Amino acids: CASSPTGQGLISYEQYF.

The V and J genes are TRBV9 and TRBJ2-3, with a possible D match to TRBD2 (7 bases). V dropped 3 bases and J dropped 2 bases, with 22 bases sitting between them. The CDR3 is 18 residues long. From germline, CDR1 is SGDLS and CDR2 YYNGEE. DNA of the CDR3: TGTGCCAGCAGCGCTTACGGGGCGCGGGGGCTCTACACAGATACGCAGTATTTT. Translating it yields CASSAYGARGLYTDTQYF.

The gene calls are TRBV28 and TRBJ1-5, with no clear D. CDR1 and CDR2 from the germline V gene are MDHEN and SYDVKM. Trimming took 6 bases from V and 6 from J, leaving 15 bases between them. This CDR3 is 14 amino acids long. The CDR3 DNA reads as TGTGCCAGCAGGAACGGACGATCCCGTCAGCCCCAGCATTTT. This gives the protein CASRNGRSRQPQHF.

This chain uses TRBV6-4 with TRBJ2-1; D may be TRBD2 (6 bases). This CDR3 has 13 residues. Looked up from germline, CDR1 is MRHNA and CDR2 is SNTAGT. The germline V and J ends were trimmed by 3 bases and 9 bases, with 12 bases remaining between them. The DNA for the CDR3 is TGTGCCAGCAGTGAACGGGGGATGAGTGAGCAGTTCTTC. Protein sequence: CASSERGMSEQFF.

V gene TRBV4-2 combines with J gene TRBJ1-1; D possibly corresponds to TRBD1 (6 bases). V shed 4 bases and J shed 2 bases, with 11 bases lying between them. The CDR3 runs to 14 residues. Germline assignment: CDR1 LGHNA and CDR2 YNFKEQ. CDR3: CASSPPDSNTEAFF. Written as DNA, the CDR3 is TGTGCCAGCAGCCCCCCGGACAGTAACACTGAAGCTTTCTTT.

V usage is TRBV2 and J usage is TRBJ1-2; no clear D gene. Trimming pared 4 bases from V and 2 bases from J, leaving 5 bases between. The CDR3 covers 12 residues. CDR1 and CDR2 from the germline V gene are SNHLY and FYNNEI. This CDR3 reads CASSGRNYGYTF. CDR3 nucleotide sequence: TGTGCCAGCAGTGGGAGGAACTATGGCTACACCTTC.

The V gene is TRBV4-3, the J gene TRBJ1-6; no definite D call. The germline CDR1 and CDR2 sequences are LGHNA and YSLEER. This CDR3 contains 19 residues. V lost 0 bases and J 0 bases, leaving 15 bases between the germline ends. The CDR3 spells CASSQDFRAGNSYNSPLHF. The CDR3 nucleotides are TGCGCCAGCAGCCAAGATTTCCGCGCCGGGAACTCCTATAATTCACCCCTCCACTTT.

CDR3 protein: CASLTPPVAGELFF. The CDR3 nucleotides are TGTGCCAGCTTGACTCCCCCAGTAGCCGGGGAGCTGTTTTTT. The chain joins TRBV28 to TRBJ2-2; D gene uncertain. Germline V gives CDR1 MDHEN, CDR2 SYDVKM. This CDR3 contains 14 residues. Trimming removed 8 bases from V and 6 bases from J, with 16 bases in between.

This chain uses TRBV19 with TRBJ1-4, with 10 bases matching TRBD1. This CDR3 is 17 amino acids long. With V trimmed by 5 bases and J by 0 bases, 6 bases remained unmatched. Germline V gene lookup returns CDR1 LNHDA and CDR2 SQIVND (reference sequence). As DNA, the CDR3 is TGTGCCAGTAGTCCCCGGGACAGGGGATCAACTAATGAAAAACTGTTTTTT. Its translation: CASSPRDRGSTNEKLFF.

The V call is TRBV29-1, the J call TRBJ2-7, with 10 bases that match TRBD1. CDR1 and CDR2 from the germline V gene are SQVTM and ANQGSEA. There are 12 residues in the CDR3. Trimming took 8 bases from V and 3 from J; bases not matched to a gene: 4. This CDR3 reads CSTRTGGYEQYF. In DNA, the CDR3 is TGCAGCACAAGGACAGGGGGCTACGAGCAGTACTTC.

The rearrangement uses TRBV6-1 and TRBJ1-4, with TRBD1 identical over 12 bases. Germline V CDR1 and CDR2: MNHNS, SASEGT. The junction had 2 bases not matched to a gene; V was cut back by 1 base and J by 8 bases. This CDR3 comprises 15 residues. DNA for the CDR3: TGTGCCAGCAGTGAAGGCGGGACAGGGGGCGAAAAACTGTTTTTT. Its translation: CASSEGGTGGEKLFF.

J is TRBJ2-7 and V is TRBV3-1 (or the pseudogene TRBV3-2), with D tentatively TRBD2 (5 bases). The germline CDR1 and CDR2 sequences are LGHDT and YNNKEL (reference sequence). This CDR3 is built from 16 residues. V was pared by 2 bases and J by 3 bases, with 17 bases between. CDR3: CASSQRLRASHYEQYF. Written as DNA, the CDR3 is TGTGCCAGCAGCCAAAGGCTGAGGGCCAGTCACTACGAGCAGTACTTC.